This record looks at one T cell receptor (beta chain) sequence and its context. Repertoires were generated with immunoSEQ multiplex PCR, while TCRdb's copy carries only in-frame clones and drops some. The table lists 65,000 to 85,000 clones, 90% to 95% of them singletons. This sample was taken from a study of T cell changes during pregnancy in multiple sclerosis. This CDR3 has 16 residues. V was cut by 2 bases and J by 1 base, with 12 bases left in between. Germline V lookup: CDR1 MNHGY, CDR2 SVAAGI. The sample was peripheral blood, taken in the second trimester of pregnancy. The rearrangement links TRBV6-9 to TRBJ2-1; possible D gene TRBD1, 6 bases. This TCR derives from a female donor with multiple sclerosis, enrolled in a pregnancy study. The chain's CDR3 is CASSYIGRGSYNEQFF. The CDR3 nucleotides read TGTGCCAGCAGTTATATTGGCAGGGGATCCTACAATGAGCAGTTCTTC.